Detailed here is one T cell receptor beta chain. Preparation of the TCRbeta library was carried out with unique molecular identifiers. TCRdb reprocessed the PCR reads with MiXCR, giving one entry per CDR3 protein. The sample contains some 390,000 distinct CDR3 sequences, 20% of which appear only once. This record belongs to a study of T-cell reconstitution after alpha-beta-depleted transplantation in children. The V gene end was trimmed by 6 bases and the J gene end by 9 bases; junction bases not matched to a gene: 12. The CDR3 has 16 residues. This clonotype was obtained from a human donor who donated a stem cell graft to a child with acute myeloid leukemia. Source: PBMCs from the stem cell graft donor, taken from the stem cell graft. The chain uses TRBV12-3 or TRBV12-4 and TRBJ2-1, with TRBD1 identical over 12 bases. The DNA for the CDR3 is TGTGCCAGCAGCGAAGCGGGACAGGGGGCGCGGGTTGAGCAGTTCTTC. Translation gives CASSEAGQGARVEQFF.